This TCR beta chain was documented in a study of blood T cells in healthy people across ages (dated by TCRdb to about 2015). With respect to the entire study: Template switching captured roughly one uniquely barcoded TCR beta cDNA molecule per two T cells in model experiments. Using the same blood draw, the study looked at two additional independent replicas of 1 million unique cDNA reads for two donors, one aged 18 to 29 and the other aged 80 or older. Four age groups were formed from the donors: young (average approximately 15 years), middle-aged (just under 40), aged (about 62) and long-lived (around 80). Using deep sequencing normalized with unique cDNA molecular identifiers, the study measured how TCR beta repertoire diversity changes with age.

The library was made by 5' RACE. These reads were obtained on an Illumina HiSeq 2500. A second about 7 to 12 cycle PCR used a sample-barcoded 5' primer and a J-beta primer mix. Each TCR beta cDNA molecule received a unique molecular identifier from a template-switch 5' adaptor carrying 12 random nucleotides. At least 2.5 million CDR3-containing paired-end reads were obtained from each sample. First-strand cDNA synthesis was performed from all RNA using the Mint cDNA synthesis kit, with priming by a TRBC-specific oligonucleotide. After uracil-DNA glycosylase treatment, a first 18-cycle PCR used universal primers M1SS and BC2_uni_R on all cDNA. In the source study's methods: For normalization, 1 million high-quality reads, each with a distinct molecular identifier, were randomly selected from each sample. Instead of being binned into consensus sequences, reads with shared molecular identifiers were discarded. CDR3 identification, clonotype clustering and error correction used MiTCR with a Q25 quality threshold and the strictest error-elimination algorithm. A nonparametric unseen species model with Euler transformation was used to estimate a lower bound on total TCR beta diversity. The public reads were run again by TCRdb, first through fastp at Q25 and then through MiXCR, and only productive beta chains were kept. Rows with a matching CDR3 protein are joined into one entry that keeps the most common DNA and genes. The V and J calls and clone size are TCRdb's, not the authors'. For this sample the table gives more than 1,000,000 distinct CDR3 sequences, of which less than 25% were detected only once. About 0.8% of the sample belongs to the ten largest clones.

With regard to this clonotype: Its target antigen remains unknown. Germline and junction disagree at one end, which may indicate a read error.

The roughly 39 donors, aged about 6 to 95 years, were systemically healthy Caucasian individuals from Russia. About 10 milliliters of peripheral blood were collected from each donor into EDTA-treated Vacutainer tubes. Ficoll-Paque density-gradient centrifugation was used to isolate PBMCs, with at least 7 million per sample. Trizol reagent was used to extract total RNA from the PBMCs, yielding at least 5 micrograms per sample. For every donor, flow cytometry on a PBMC aliquot measured the percentage of naive CD45RAhigh/CD27high T cells. Inclusive of the bounding cysteine and phenylalanine, the CDR3 is 15 residues long. The entry retains the CDR3 DNA only, 45 bases that are in frame from base 1. CDR1 and CDR2 are read off the germline V gene as SGHTA and FQGNSA. What the work shows at the level of the full study, not this receptor alone: Bulk unsorted PBMC profiling prevented conclusive comparison of naive and antigen-experienced compartments. Because donor CMV infection status was unknown, age-related changes in expanded clonotypes were potentially confounded. The percentage of naive T cells measured by flow cytometry correlated strongly with observed TCR beta diversity. As age increased, observed TCR beta diversity per million T cells dropped in a roughly linear way, and a significant reduction was already evident by age 40. Estimates of total diversity based on one million sequenced T cells were considered lower bounds and underestimates. Compared with the aged group, the long-lived group had more naive CD4+ T cells, fewer expanded clones and increased TCR diversity, suggesting age selection.

Another study also made use of these data, one on T cells of mothers and their children. In that second paper, the authors write: Nine systemically healthy Caucasian individuals, comprising three mothers and their six children, were included as donors. cDNA synthesis used all of the extracted RNA, with 1.5 ug of RNA in each 15 ul reaction. Sample barcodes and 2-4 random nucleotides were added via the M1S primer in the second PCR. More than 8 million TCR beta CDR3 reads were obtained from each mother, and millions of reads were obtained from each child. TCR recombination output is similarly shaped by thymic selection in related and unrelated pairs, with a minor effect exerted by inherited differences. Normalized repertoire overlap in related mother-child pairs was always slightly higher than in unrelated mother-child pairs, but the difference was never significant. No persistent microchimeric T cell clones were detected, at a sensitivity of approximately 100 clones per million clonotypes. The study used deep NGS to compare TCR beta repertoires of mothers and children, seeking features distinguishing related mother-child pairs from unrelated individuals. On average, the children were approximately 11 +/- 4 years old, while the mothers were about 40 +/- 4 years old. After adapter ligation with NEBNext reagents, the libraries were sequenced on Illumina HiSeq 2000 with 100+100 nt paired-end reads. To avoid cross-contamination, the mother libraries and the child libraries were prepared a month apart and sequenced in separate runs. Between 500,000 and 2,000,000 distinct TCR beta clonotypes were identified per donor. Naive TCR beta clonotypes were estimated from low-frequency clonotypes matched to each donor's FACS-determined naive share, without sorting.

This clonotype originated in a girl aged 2 to 10 in good health. Sequencing was carried out using blood. The rearrangement joined TRBV7-2 to TRBJ2-4; the D gene is perhaps TRBD1, on 6 matching bases. Here the CDR3 is given as CANSLEVGHGNIQYF. The sequenced DNA: TGTGCCAACAGCTTAGAGGTGGGACACGGAAACATTCAGTACTTC.